This T cell receptor beta chain originates from a study of cytomegalovirus exposure and HLA in healthy donors. Study-wide results and caveats: The likely explanation for a cluster of highly shared sequence variants was sequencing artifact. The classifier reportedly diagnosed cytomegalovirus status with high specificity and sensitivity.

The PCR was carried out with 60 Vbeta primers and 13 Jbeta primers. The table came from immunoSEQ multiplex PCR; TCRdb's copy has only in-frame clones and leaves some out. The sample includes fewer than 110,000 clones, 76% of them seen just once. For this clone: Its antigen is unidentified.

The sequencing input was PBMCs. The receptor was derived from a woman between 18 and 30 years old in good health and CMV-seropositive.

The CDR3 loop is CASSLAADTTKNIQYF. For the CDR3, the DNA is TGTGCCAGCAGCTTAGCAGCCGACACCACCAAAAACATTCAGTACTTC. The genes are TRBV7-9 and TRBJ2-4, with D unresolved. Germline-derived CDR1 and CDR2 are SEHNR and FQNEAQ (reference sequence). The CDR3 consists of 16 residues. Trimming cost V 0 bases and J 2 bases, with 11 bases left between them. The full variable domain, with the rest looked up from reference TRBV7-9 and TRBJ2-4, is DTGVSQNPRHKITKRGQNVTFRCDPISEHNRLYWYRQTLGQGPEFLTYFQNEAQLEKSRLLSDRFSAERPKGSFSTLEIQRTEQGDSAMYLCASSLAADTTKNIQYFGAGTRLSVL.